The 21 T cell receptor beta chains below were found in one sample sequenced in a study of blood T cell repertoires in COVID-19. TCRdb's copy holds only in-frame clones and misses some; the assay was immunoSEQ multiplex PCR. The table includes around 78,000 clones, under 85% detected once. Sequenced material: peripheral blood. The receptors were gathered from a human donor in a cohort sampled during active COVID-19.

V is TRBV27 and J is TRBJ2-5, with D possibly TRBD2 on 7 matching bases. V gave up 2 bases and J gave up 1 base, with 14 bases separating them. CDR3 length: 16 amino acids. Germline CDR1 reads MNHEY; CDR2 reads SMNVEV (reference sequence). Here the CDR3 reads CASSLPAGATQETQYF. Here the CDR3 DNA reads TGTGCCAGCAGTTTACCGGCGGGGGCCACCCAAGAGACCCAGTACTTC.

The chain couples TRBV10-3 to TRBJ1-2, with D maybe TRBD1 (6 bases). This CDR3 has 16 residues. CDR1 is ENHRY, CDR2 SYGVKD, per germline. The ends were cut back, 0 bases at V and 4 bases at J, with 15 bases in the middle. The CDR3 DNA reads TGTGCCATCAGTGAGTCTCAAGGAGGGGGGGCCTATGGCTACACCTTC. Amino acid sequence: CAISESQGGGAYGYTF.

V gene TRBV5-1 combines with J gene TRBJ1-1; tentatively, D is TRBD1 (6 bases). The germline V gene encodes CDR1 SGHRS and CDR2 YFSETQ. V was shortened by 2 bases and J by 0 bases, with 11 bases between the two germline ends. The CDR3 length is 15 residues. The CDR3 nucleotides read TGCGCCAGCAGCTTTACAGGGATTTTGAACACTGAAGCTTTCTTT. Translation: CASSFTGILNTEAFF.

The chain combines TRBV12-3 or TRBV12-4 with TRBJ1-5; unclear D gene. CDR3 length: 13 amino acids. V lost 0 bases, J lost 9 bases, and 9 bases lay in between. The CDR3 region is CASSLAPGRPQHF. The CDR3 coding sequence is TGTGCCAGCAGTTTAGCACCAGGAAGGCCCCAGCATTTT.

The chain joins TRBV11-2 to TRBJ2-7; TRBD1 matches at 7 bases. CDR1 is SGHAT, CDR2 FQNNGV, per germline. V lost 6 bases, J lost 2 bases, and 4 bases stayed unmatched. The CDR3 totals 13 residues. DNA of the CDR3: TGTGCCAGCAGTCTTCAGGGGGCCTACGAGCAGTACTTC. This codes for CASSLQGAYEQYF.

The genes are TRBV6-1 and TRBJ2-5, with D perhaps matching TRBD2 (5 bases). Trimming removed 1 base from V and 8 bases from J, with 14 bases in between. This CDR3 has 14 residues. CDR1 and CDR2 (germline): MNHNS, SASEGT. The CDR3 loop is CASSEVLAGGTQYF. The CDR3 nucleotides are TGTGCCAGCAGTGAAGTATTGGCTGGAGGTACCCAGTACTTC.

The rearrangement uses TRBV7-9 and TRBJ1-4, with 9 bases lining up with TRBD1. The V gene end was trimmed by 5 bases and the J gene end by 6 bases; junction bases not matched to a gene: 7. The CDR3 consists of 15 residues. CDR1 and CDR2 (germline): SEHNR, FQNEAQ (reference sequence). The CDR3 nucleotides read TGTGCCAGCAGCCCAGGACAGGGGATCGATGAAAAACTGTTTTTT. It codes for CASSPGQGIDEKLFF.

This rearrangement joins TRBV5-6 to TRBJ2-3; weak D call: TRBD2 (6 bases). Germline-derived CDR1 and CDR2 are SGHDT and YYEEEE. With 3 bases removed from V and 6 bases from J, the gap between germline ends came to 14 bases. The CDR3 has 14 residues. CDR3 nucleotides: TGTGCCAGCAGCTGGCGGGGAGCATCTGATACGCAGTATTTT. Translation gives CASSWRGASDTQYF.

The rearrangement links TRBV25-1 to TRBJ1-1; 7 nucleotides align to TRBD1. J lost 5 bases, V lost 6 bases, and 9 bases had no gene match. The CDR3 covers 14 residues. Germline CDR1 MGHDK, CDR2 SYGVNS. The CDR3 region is CASRKGDRVTEAFF. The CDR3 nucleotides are TGTGCCAGCAGGAAAGGAGACAGGGTAACTGAAGCTTTCTTT.

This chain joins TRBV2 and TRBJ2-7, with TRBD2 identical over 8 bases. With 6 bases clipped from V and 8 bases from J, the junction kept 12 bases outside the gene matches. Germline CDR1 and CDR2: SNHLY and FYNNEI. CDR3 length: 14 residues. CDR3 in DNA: TGTGCCAGCAGGCCGGGACTAGATAGTCTTCAGCAGTACTTC. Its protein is CASRPGLDSLQQYF.

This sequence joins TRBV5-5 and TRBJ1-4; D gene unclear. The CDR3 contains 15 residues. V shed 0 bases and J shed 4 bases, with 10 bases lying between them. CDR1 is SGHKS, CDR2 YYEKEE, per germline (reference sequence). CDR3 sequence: CASSLEPGFNEKLFF. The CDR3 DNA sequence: TGTGCCAGCAGCTTGGAACCAGGATTTAATGAAAAACTGTTTTTT.

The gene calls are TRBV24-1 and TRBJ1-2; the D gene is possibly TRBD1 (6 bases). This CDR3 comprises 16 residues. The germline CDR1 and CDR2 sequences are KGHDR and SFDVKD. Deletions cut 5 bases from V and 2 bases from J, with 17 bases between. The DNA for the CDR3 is TGTGCCACCAGTGCCCCCCGGGACACTCCGAACTATGGCTACACCTTC. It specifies CATSAPRDTPNYGYTF.

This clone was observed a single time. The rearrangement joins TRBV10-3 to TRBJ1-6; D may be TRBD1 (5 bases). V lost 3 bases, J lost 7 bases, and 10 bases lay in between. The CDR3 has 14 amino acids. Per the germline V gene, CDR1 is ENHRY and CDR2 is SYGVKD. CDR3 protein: CAISDWTWNSPLHF. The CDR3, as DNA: TGTGCCATCAGTGATTGGACATGGAATTCACCCCTCCACTTT.

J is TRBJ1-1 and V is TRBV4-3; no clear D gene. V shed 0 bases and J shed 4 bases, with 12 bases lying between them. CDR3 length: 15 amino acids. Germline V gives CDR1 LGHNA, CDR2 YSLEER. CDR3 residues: CASSQDPGMGTEAFF. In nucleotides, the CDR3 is TGCGCCAGCAGCCAAGATCCGGGGATGGGCACTGAAGCTTTCTTT.

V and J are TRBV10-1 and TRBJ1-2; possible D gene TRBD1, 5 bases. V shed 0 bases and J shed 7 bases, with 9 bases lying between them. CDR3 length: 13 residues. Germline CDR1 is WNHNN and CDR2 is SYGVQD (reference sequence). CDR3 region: CASSESTVGGYTF. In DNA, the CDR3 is TGCGCCAGCAGTGAGTCGACAGTCGGTGGCTACACCTTC.

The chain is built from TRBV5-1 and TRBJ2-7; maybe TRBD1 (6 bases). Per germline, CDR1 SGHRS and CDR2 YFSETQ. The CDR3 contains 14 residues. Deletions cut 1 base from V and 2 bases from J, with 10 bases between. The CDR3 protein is CASSLNAGAYEQYF. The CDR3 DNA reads TGCGCCAGCAGCTTGAACGCAGGGGCCTACGAGCAGTACTTC.

The CDR3 protein is CASTAVSPSSGNTIYF. The CDR3, as DNA: TGTGCCAGCACTGCCGTGTCTCCGAGCTCTGGAAACACCATATATTTT. This chain links TRBV7-9 with TRBJ1-3; no firm D call. The CDR3 is 16 residues long. The germline V gene encodes CDR1 SEHNR and CDR2 FQNEAQ (reference sequence). V lost 7 bases, J lost 0 bases, and 16 bases lay in between.

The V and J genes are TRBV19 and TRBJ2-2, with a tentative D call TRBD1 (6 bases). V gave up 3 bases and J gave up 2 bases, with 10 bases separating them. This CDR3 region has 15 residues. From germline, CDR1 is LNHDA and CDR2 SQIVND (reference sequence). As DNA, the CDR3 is TGTGCCAGTAGTATCCGGGACATAAACACCGGGGAGCTGTTTTTT. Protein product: CASSIRDINTGELFF.

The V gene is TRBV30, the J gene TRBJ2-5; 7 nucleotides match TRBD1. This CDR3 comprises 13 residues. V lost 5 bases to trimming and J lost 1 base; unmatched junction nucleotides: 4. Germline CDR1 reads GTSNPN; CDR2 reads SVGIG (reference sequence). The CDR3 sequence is CAWGDSSQETQYF. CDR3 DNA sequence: TGTGCCTGGGGGGACAGTTCCCAAGAGACCCAGTACTTC.

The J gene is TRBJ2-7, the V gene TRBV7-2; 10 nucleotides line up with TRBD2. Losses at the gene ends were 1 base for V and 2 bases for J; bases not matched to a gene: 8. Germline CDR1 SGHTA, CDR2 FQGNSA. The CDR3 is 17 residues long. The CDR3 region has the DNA TGTGCCAGCAGCTTAGTGTCTAGCGGGGGCCCTGCCTACGAGCAGTACTTC. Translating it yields CASSLVSSGGPAYEQYF.

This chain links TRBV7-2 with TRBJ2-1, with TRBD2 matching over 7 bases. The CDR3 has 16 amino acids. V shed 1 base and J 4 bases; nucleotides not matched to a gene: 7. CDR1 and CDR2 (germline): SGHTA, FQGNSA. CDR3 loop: CASSLVGGGGYNEQFF. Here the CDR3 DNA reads TGTGCCAGCAGCTTAGTTGGCGGGGGAGGTTACAATGAGCAGTTCTTC. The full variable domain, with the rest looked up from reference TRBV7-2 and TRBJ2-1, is GAGVSQSPSNKVTEKGKDVELRCDPISGHTALYWYRQSLGQGLEFLIYFQGNSAPDKSGLPSDRFSAERTGGSVSTLTIQRTQQEDSAVYLCASSLVGGGGYNEQFFGPGTRLTVL.